The 29 T cell receptor beta chains in this list originate from one sample, sequenced in a study of siplizumab effects on memory and regulatory T cells. Assay used: immunoSEQ multiplex PCR; TCRdb lists only in-frame clones, some missing. This sample has 90,000 to 120,000 clones, with around 94% found just once. The specimen was Tregs sorted from blood. These TCRs come from a human donor in good health.

The chain is built from TRBV7-2 and TRBJ2-1; a weak D match, TRBD2 (6 bases). Germline V CDR1 and CDR2: SGHTA, FQGNSA. Trimming shortened V by 4 bases and J by 4 bases, and 17 bases separated the two germline ends. This CDR3 contains 16 residues. This chain's CDR3 is CASSWGLAPGYNEQFF. The CDR3 DNA reads as TGTGCCAGCAGCTGGGGTCTAGCGCCGGGTTACAATGAGCAGTTCTTC.

V and J are TRBV11-3 and TRBJ2-7; the D is unclear. Between the trimmed V and J ends, which lost 5 bases and 7 bases, there was a span of 15 bases. The CDR3 has 13 amino acids. CDR1 SGHNT and CDR2 YENEEA come from the germline V gene. The CDR3 nucleotides read TGTGCCAGCAGCCAGAACTCAGCTGGGGAGCAGTACTTC. Translated, it gives CASSQNSAGEQYF.

The V call is TRBV10-2, the J call TRBJ2-7, with 13 bases fitting TRBD2. CDR3 size: 15 residues. J was trimmed by 2 bases and V by 7 bases; bases with no gene match: 5. CDR1 and CDR2 (germline): WSHSY, SAAADI. CDR3 residues: CASTWTSGSAYEQYF. The CDR3 DNA sequence: TGCGCCAGCACCTGGACTAGCGGGAGTGCCTACGAGCAGTACTTC.

The chain combines TRBV19 with TRBJ2-2; 7 positions agree with TRBD2. V dropped 5 bases and J dropped 7; count of bases not matched to a gene: 7. Germline CDR1 is LNHDA and CDR2 is SQIVND (reference sequence). CDR3 length equals 14 residues. CDR3 amino acids: CASSRTSVGGELFF. The CDR3 nucleotides read TGTGCCAGTAGTCGGACTAGTGTGGGCGGGGAGCTGTTTTTT.

V and J are TRBV19 and TRBJ2-5; D gene unclear. V was trimmed by 5 bases and J by 0 bases, leaving 7 bases between them. Germline V gives CDR1 LNHDA, CDR2 SQIVND (reference sequence). The CDR3 sequence is 13 residues long. CDR3 amino acids: CASSDQYQETQYF. Here the CDR3 DNA reads TGTGCCAGTAGTGACCAGTACCAAGAGACCCAGTACTTC. Looking up the rest from reference TRBV19 and TRBJ2-5 gives the full variable domain: DGGITQSPKYLFRKEGQNVTLSCEQNLNHDAMYWYRQDPGQGLRLIYYSQIVNDFQKGDIAEGYSVSREKKESFPLTVTSAQKNPTAFYLCASSDQYQETQYFGPGTRLLVL.

This clone was observed a few times. This chain uses TRBV19 with TRBJ1-5, with 7 bases aligning to TRBD1. Germline CDR1 LNHDA, CDR2 SQIVND (reference sequence). This CDR3 is built from 14 residues. V lost 6 bases and J lost 2; bases outside the gene matches: 4. The chain's CDR3 is CASSRDRGNQPQHF. The CDR3 nucleotides read TGTGCCAGTAGCAGGGACAGAGGCAATCAGCCCCAGCATTTT.

This chain joins TRBV28 and TRBJ1-5, with D hard to call. This CDR3 is built from 16 residues. With 2 bases removed from V and 4 bases from J, the gap between germline ends came to 15 bases. Germline V CDR1 and CDR2: MDHEN, SYDVKM. In DNA form, the CDR3 reads TGTGCCAGCAGTTTAAGATTAATCCGAACGAATCAGCCCCAGCATTTT. Its translation: CASSLRLIRTNQPQHF. The entire variable domain, with the rest obtained from reference TRBV28 and TRBJ1-5, is as follows: DVKVTQSSRYLVKRTGEKVFLECVQDMDHENMFWYRQDPGLGLRLIYFSYDVKMKEKGDIPEGYSVSREKKERFSLILESASTNQTSMYLCASSLRLIRTNQPQHFGDGTRLSIL.

This sequence joins TRBV30 and TRBJ2-7; D is uncertain. The CDR3 length is 10 residues. Germline V gives CDR1 GTSNPN, CDR2 SVGIG (reference sequence). Trimming cost V 5 bases and J 5 bases, with 7 bases left between them. The CDR3 spells CAWGRDEQYF. CDR3 bases: TGTGCCTGGGGCCGGGACGAGCAGTACTTC.

This clone appeared a single time. This chain joins TRBV5-1 and TRBJ2-7; 7 nucleotides match TRBD1. The V and J ends lost 8 bases and 0 bases, in that order; junction bases with no gene match: 8. This CDR3 is 14 amino acids long. In germline, CDR1 is SGHRS, CDR2 YFSETQ. Here the CDR3 reads CASKAGTASYEQYF. CDR3 DNA: TGCGCCAGTAAAGCAGGGACAGCCTCCTACGAGCAGTACTTC.

The V call is TRBV30, the J call TRBJ2-1; tentative D call: TRBD2 (5 bases). The length of the CDR3 is 15 residues. Germline V gene sequence: CDR1 GTSNPN, CDR2 SVGIG (reference sequence). This CDR3 is CAKIGSPGSYNEQFF. The CDR3 bases are TGTGCAAAGATTGGGAGTCCCGGTTCCTACAATGAGCAGTTCTTC.

This sequence joins TRBV5-4 and TRBJ2-3, with a tentative D call TRBD1 (5 bases). The CDR3 contains 13 residues. The germline gives CDR1 SGHNT, CDR2 YYREEE (reference sequence). The ends were cut back, 5 bases at V and 2 bases at J, with 9 bases in the middle. The CDR3 spells CASSSRATDTQYF. DNA for the CDR3: TGTGCCAGCAGTTCCAGGGCCACAGATACGCAGTATTTT.

The chain recombines TRBV2 with TRBJ2-3; D remains unclear. V was trimmed by 4 bases and J by 2 bases, leaving 13 bases between them. The CDR3 runs to 15 residues. Per the germline V gene, CDR1 is SNHLY and CDR2 is FYNNEI. This CDR3 reads CASSVVPSLTDTQYF. DNA of the CDR3: TGTGCCAGCAGTGTTGTCCCTTCCCTCACAGATACGCAGTATTTT.

This chain joins TRBV15 and TRBJ1-5; D not certain. V was shortened by 0 bases and J by 7 bases, with 7 bases between the two germline ends. Germline CDR1 and CDR2: LNHNV and YYDKDF (reference sequence). The CDR3 runs 13 residues. This chain's CDR3 is CATSREGIQPQHF. CDR3 bases: TGTGCCACCAGCAGAGAGGGGATCCAGCCCCAGCATTTT.

The chain couples TRBV29-1 to TRBJ1-3; 9 bases are shared with TRBD1. Germline-derived CDR1 and CDR2 are SQVTM and ANQGSEA. CDR3 length equals 13 residues. V lost 5 bases to trimming and J lost 10 bases; unmatched junction nucleotides: 9. The CDR3: CSVTGGGVETIYF. The CDR3 DNA is TGCAGCGTTACAGGGGGCGGGGTCGAGACCATATATTTT.

The chain uses TRBV4-1 and TRBJ1-3, with D unresolved. The CDR3 extends over 19 amino acids. The V end was cut by 0 bases, the J end by 3 bases, with 21 bases between. Germline loops: CDR1 MGHRA, CDR2 YSYEKL. The CDR3 nucleotides read TGCGCCAGCAGCCAAGAACACCAAGTCAGGTGGTACGGTGGAAACACCATATATTTT. It codes for CASSQEHQVRWYGGNTIYF.

CDR3 coding DNA: TGTGCCAGCAGTACTGCGAGGGGTGGCTACACCTTC. This gives the protein CASSTARGGYTF. J is TRBJ1-2 and V is TRBV27; D possibly corresponds to TRBD1 (5 bases). The germline gives CDR1 MNHEY, CDR2 SMNVEV (reference sequence). There are 12 residues in the CDR3. Deletions cut 5 bases from V and 7 bases from J, with 11 bases between.

The chain carries TRBV4-1 and TRBJ2-5, with D unclear. The CDR3 is 13 residues long. Germline V gives CDR1 MGHRA, CDR2 YSYEKL. V was cut by 0 bases and J by 5 bases, with 7 bases left in between. DNA of the CDR3: TGCGCCAGCAGCCAAGACCCCTGGGAGACCCAGTACTTC. It codes for CASSQDPWETQYF.

In its sample, this clone was seen a few times. The chain couples TRBV5-8 to TRBJ2-1, with D perhaps matching TRBD2 (6 bases). V shed 6 bases and J shed 0 bases, with 10 bases lying between them. The CDR3 spans 14 residues. Germline values: CDR1 SGHTS, CDR2 YDEGEE. CDR3 DNA sequence: TGTGCCAGCATTAGAGCGGGCTCCTACAATGAGCAGTTCTTC. Its protein product is CASIRAGSYNEQFF.

The V gene is TRBV4-1, the J gene TRBJ2-6; D call uncertain. Between the trimmed V and J ends, which lost 0 bases and 1 base, there was a span of 4 bases. The CDR3 consists of 15 residues. Germline V gene data show CDR1 as MGHRA and CDR2 as YSYEKL. The CDR3 region has the DNA TGCGCCAGCAGCCAAGATTTTTCTGGGGCCAACGTCCTGACTTTC. Protein sequence: CASSQDFSGANVLTF.

The table lists this clone with a count of one. The chain combines TRBV27 with TRBJ1-2; D gene ambiguous. V gave up 3 bases and J gave up 0 bases, with 14 bases separating them. In germline, CDR1 is MNHEY, CDR2 SMNVEV (reference sequence). The CDR3 loop spans 16 amino acids. The CDR3 DNA follows: TGTGCCAGCAGTTTTTTAGGTTCCCAAACTAACTATGGCTACACCTTC. Amino acid sequence: CASSFLGSQTNYGYTF.

The V call is TRBV2, the J call TRBJ1-2; D gene unclear. The CDR3 runs to 13 residues. CDR1 and CDR2 (germline): SNHLY, FYNNEI. V lost 1 base and J lost 4, with 7 bases in between. CDR3 coding DNA: TGTGCCAGCAGTGAAGAGACTTTCTATGGCTACACCTTC. This translates into CASSEETFYGYTF.

CDR3 sequence: CASSPLRSDSYEGYTF. The CDR3 DNA sequence: TGTGCCAGTAGCCCACTTCGGTCGGACAGCTACGAGGGCTACACCTTC. V gene TRBV19 combines with J gene TRBJ1-2; tentatively, D is TRBD1 (6 bases). The germline V gene has CDR1 LNHDA and CDR2 SQIVND (reference sequence). Trimming shortened V by 6 bases and J by 8 bases, and 25 bases separated the two germline ends. This CDR3 has 16 residues. The entire variable domain, with the rest obtained from reference TRBV19 and TRBJ1-2, is as follows: DGGITQSPKYLFRKEGQNVTLSCEQNLNHDAMYWYRQDPGQGLRLIYYSQIVNDFQKGDIAEGYSVSREKKESFPLTVTSAQKNPTAFYLCASSPLRSDSYEGYTFGSGTRLTVV.

The chain has TRBV5-1 and TRBJ2-7; TRBD2 might be the D (5 bases). This CDR3 comprises 14 residues. The V end was cut by 0 bases, the J end by 5 bases, with 12 bases between. Per germline, CDR1 SGHRS and CDR2 YFSETQ. CDR3 coding DNA: TGCGCCAGCAGCTTGGCGCGGGTCTCAGACGAGCAGTACTTC. It translates to CASSLARVSDEQYF.

Concerning this clone: The sample contains more than one DNA sequence encoding this CDR3. The V and J genes are TRBV27 and TRBJ2-2; D not certain. The length of the CDR3 is 12 residues. Germline loops: CDR1 MNHEY, CDR2 SMNVEV (reference sequence). The V and J ends lost 3 bases and 2 bases respectively, with 1 base between them. CDR3 bases: TGTGCCAGCAGTTTTAACACCGGGGAGCTGTTTTTT. This translates into CASSFNTGELFF.

V is TRBV19 and J is TRBJ1-2, with 7 bases identical to TRBD1. The CDR3 totals 12 residues. The trim removed 10 bases at V and 6 bases at J, leaving 8 bases unmatched. Germline V lookup: CDR1 LNHDA, CDR2 SQIVND (reference sequence). Here the CDR3 reads CATMGQSDGYTF. The CDR3 bases are TGTGCCACCATGGGACAGAGTGATGGCTACACCTTC.

The CDR3 here is CASHGTSYNEQFF. The CDR3 DNA reads TGTGCCAGCCACGGGACGAGCTACAATGAGCAGTTCTTC. The chain joins TRBV28 to TRBJ2-1; the D gene could be TRBD1 or TRBD2 (5 bases each). This CDR3 spans 13 amino acids. The V gene lost 8 bases and the J gene lost 3 bases, with 11 bases spanning the gap. Germline V gene data show CDR1 as MDHEN and CDR2 as SYDVKM.

Here the CDR3 reads CASSAGGQAKNIQYF. The CDR3 nucleotides are TGTGCCAGCAGTGCAGGGGGGCAAGCCAAAAACATTCAGTACTTC. This chain uses TRBV6-1 with TRBJ2-4; D perhaps matches TRBD1 (7 bases). With 4 bases removed from V and 0 bases from J, the gap between germline ends came to 10 bases. The CDR3 loop spans 15 amino acids. In germline, CDR1 is MNHNS, CDR2 SASEGT.

The chain couples TRBV4-1 to TRBJ1-4; D might be TRBD1 (6 bases). V lost 3 bases to trimming and J lost 8 bases, with 10 bases between them. CDR1 and CDR2 from the germline V gene are MGHRA and YSYEKL. The CDR3 is 13 residues long. In DNA, the CDR3 is TGCGCCAGCAGCCATCACAGGGTGGAAAAACTGTTTTTT. This translates into CASSHHRVEKLFF.

The chain is built from TRBV19 and TRBJ2-7; D is ambiguous. Germline V gene sequence: CDR1 LNHDA, CDR2 SQIVND (reference sequence). The CDR3 extends over 14 amino acids. With 5 bases removed from V and 0 bases from J, the gap between germline ends came to 11 bases. In DNA, the CDR3 is TGTGCCAGTAGTCCCCTCAGGCGCTCCTACGAGCAGTACTTC. Translating gives CASSPLRRSYEQYF.